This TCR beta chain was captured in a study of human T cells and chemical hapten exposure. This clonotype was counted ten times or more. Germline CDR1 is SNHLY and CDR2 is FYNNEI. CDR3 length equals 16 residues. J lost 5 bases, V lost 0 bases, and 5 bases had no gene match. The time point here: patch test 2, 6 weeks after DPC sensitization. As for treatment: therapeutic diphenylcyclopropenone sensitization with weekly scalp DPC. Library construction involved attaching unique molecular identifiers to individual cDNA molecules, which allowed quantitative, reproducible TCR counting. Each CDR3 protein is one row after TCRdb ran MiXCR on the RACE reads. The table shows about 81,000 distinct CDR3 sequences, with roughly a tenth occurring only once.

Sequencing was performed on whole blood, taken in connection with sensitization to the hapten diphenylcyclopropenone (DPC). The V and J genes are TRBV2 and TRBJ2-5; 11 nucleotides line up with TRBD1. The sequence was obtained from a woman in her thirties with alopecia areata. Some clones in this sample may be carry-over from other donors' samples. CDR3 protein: CASSEARTGGRETQYF. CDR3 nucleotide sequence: TGTGCCAGCAGTGAAGCAAGGACAGGGGGCAGGGAGACCCAGTACTTC.